Following are 14 T cell receptor beta chains from one sample sequenced in a study of T-cell memory formation after mild COVID-19. One entry per CDR3 protein, called by TCRdb with MiXCR from the 5' RACE reads. The profile shows over 120,000 distinct CDR3 sequences, approximately 26% of them singletons. The source material was PBMCs or a T cell subset sorted from them (not recorded which). The source of these receptors is an adult woman who had mild COVID-19 (a few samples of this study predate the infection). Cell type and time point are not known.

The gene calls are TRBV11-1 and TRBJ1-1; the D is unclear. CDR1 is SGHAT and CDR2 is FQDESV in the germline V gene (reference sequence). The V end was cut by 0 bases, the J end by 1 base, with 9 bases between. CDR3 length: 15 amino acids. The CDR3 sequence: CASSLAWIGNTEAFF. In nucleotides, the CDR3 is TGTGCCAGCAGCTTAGCGTGGATTGGGAACACTGAAGCTTTCTTT.

The chain carries TRBV5-6 and TRBJ2-7, with D maybe TRBD1 (6 bases). Trimming left V 2 bases short and J 6 bases short, with 12 bases between. This CDR3 has 13 residues. The germline V gene has CDR1 SGHDT and CDR2 YYEEEE. CDR3 in DNA: TGTGCCAGCAGCTTTAGGACAGCCTTCGAGCAGTACTTC. It yields the protein CASSFRTAFEQYF.

This clonotype was detected a few times. The V call is TRBV7-9, the J call TRBJ2-1; tentatively, D is TRBD2 (7 bases). V was cut by 5 bases and J by 5 bases, with 16 bases left in between. The CDR3 extends over 15 amino acids. Germline-derived CDR1 and CDR2 are SEHNR and FQNEAQ (reference sequence). The CDR3 DNA sequence: TGTGCCAGCAGCCCGGAAGGGGGGGTAGACAATGAGCAGTTCTTC. Its protein is CASSPEGGVDNEQFF.

In nucleotides, the CDR3 is TGCGCCAGCAGCCTTCCACCAGGGGGTAATGAAAAACTGTTTTTT. The encoded protein is CASSLPPGGNEKLFF. The chain uses TRBV4-1 and TRBJ1-4; TRBD1 matches 7 bases. Germline CDR1 MGHRA, CDR2 YSYEKL. This CDR3 region has 15 residues. Trimming cost V 4 bases and J 4 bases; bases outside gene matches: 6.

The rearrangement joins TRBV7-9 to TRBJ1-1; D call uncertain. The CDR3 consists of 14 residues. The germline gives CDR1 SEHNR, CDR2 FQNEAQ (reference sequence). The germline V and J ends were trimmed by 5 bases and 5 bases, with 15 bases remaining between them. Here the CDR3 DNA reads TGTGCCAGCAGCCATGTCTTGGCTGGTACTGAAGCTTTCTTT. Translating it yields CASSHVLAGTEAFF.

This clonotype was detected ten times or more. The V and J genes are TRBV6-4 and TRBJ2-1; D possibly corresponds to TRBD2 (7 bases). Germline CDR1 is MRHNA and CDR2 is SNTAGT. The CDR3 consists of 14 residues. The germline V and J ends were trimmed by 6 bases and 8 bases, with 17 bases remaining between them. The CDR3 region is CASSPVGGADEQFF. The CDR3 coding sequence is TGTGCCAGCAGCCCCGTTGGGGGGGCGGATGAGCAGTTCTTC.

The J gene is TRBJ2-7, the V gene TRBV30, with D perhaps matching TRBD1 (6 bases). The CDR3 contains 13 residues. The V end was cut by 3 bases, the J end by 6 bases, with 15 bases between. Germline CDR1 reads GTSNPN; CDR2 reads SVGIG (reference sequence). The CDR3 protein is CAWSQGQGLEQYF. The CDR3 DNA is TGTGCCTGGAGCCAGGGGCAGGGGCTCGAGCAGTACTTC.

CDR3 in amino acids: CASSQPQGQFNQPQHF. The CDR3 region has the DNA TGCGCCAGCAGCCAACCCCAGGGACAGTTTAATCAGCCCCAGCATTTT. The chain carries TRBV4-1 and TRBJ1-5; 7 nucleotides match TRBD1. V lost 2 bases, J lost 4 bases, and 8 bases stayed unmatched. This CDR3 contains 16 residues. The germline V gene encodes CDR1 MGHRA and CDR2 YSYEKL.

The chain carries TRBV3-1 and TRBJ2-1, with 14 bases identical to TRBD2. V was pared by 0 bases and J by 8 bases, with 9 bases of the junction left unmatched. CDR1 and CDR2 from the germline V gene are LGHDT and YNNKEL (reference sequence). This CDR3 region has 18 residues. The CDR3 reads CASSQDAGTSGRSDEQFF. CDR3 in DNA: TGTGCCAGCAGCCAAGATGCCGGGACTAGCGGGAGAAGCGATGAGCAGTTCTTC.

The chain uses TRBV7-6 and TRBJ1-2, with 10 nucleotides matching TRBD1. The CDR3 extends over 17 amino acids. CDR1 and CDR2 (germline): SGHVS, FNYEAQ. V gave up 0 bases and J gave up 6 bases; unmatched junction bases: 10. The CDR3 spells CASSLALGTGETNGYTF. The CDR3, as DNA: TGTGCCAGCAGCTTAGCGTTGGGGACAGGGGAAACGAATGGCTACACCTTC.

Only a few counts were recorded for this clonotype. The rearrangement joins TRBV7-9 to TRBJ1-2, with TRBD1 identical over 7 bases. The CDR3 has 14 residues. From germline, CDR1 is SEHNR and CDR2 FQNEAQ (reference sequence). The ends lost 5 bases at V and 2 bases at J; junction bases unmatched: 5. The CDR3 DNA reads as TGTGCCAGCAGCCAGATGGGACAGAACTATGGCTACACCTTC. It yields the protein CASSQMGQNYGYTF.

This sequence joins TRBV7-9 and TRBJ1-1; D is ambiguous. Germline lookup yields CDR1 SEHNR and CDR2 FQNEAQ (reference sequence). V lost 4 bases and J 7 bases, leaving 16 bases between the germline ends. The CDR3 length is 14 residues. The CDR3 DNA reads as TGTGCCAGCAGCTCCTCCAGATGGTCGGATGAAGCTTTCTTT. This sequence encodes CASSSSRWSDEAFF.

This clonotype occurred a few times. The chain is built from TRBV5-8 and TRBJ2-1; 12 bases line up with TRBD1. CDR1 and CDR2 (germline): SGHTS, YDEGEE. CDR3 length: 16 residues. Trimming at V came to 4 bases and at J to 8 bases, leaving 10 bases not matched to a gene. CDR3 amino acids: CASSPRDRGRVDEQFF. Here the CDR3 DNA reads TGTGCCAGCAGCCCGAGGGACAGGGGGCGCGTCGATGAGCAGTTCTTC.

This clonotype was seen a few times. The chain has TRBV4-1 and TRBJ2-5; perhaps TRBD1 as D (6 bases). V lost 4 bases to trimming and J lost 1 base, with 10 bases between them. This CDR3 has 14 amino acids. Looked up from germline, CDR1 is MGHRA and CDR2 is YSYEKL. As DNA, the CDR3 is TGCGCCAGCAGCCCCGGGGACATCCAAGAGACCCAGTACTTC. This codes for CASSPGDIQETQYF.